This T cell receptor beta chain was identified in a study of cytomegalovirus exposure and HLA in healthy donors (dated by TCRdb to 2017 to 2019). Regarding the complete study: An earlier analysis of some 600 of the donors reported 276 Gb of sequence data and 117 million unique TCR beta sequences obtained from around 170 million T cells. Rather than drawing on any new phenotypic data, the later analysis identified candidate immune exposures from TCR beta sequences and the way those sequences occurred across donors. In an earlier analysis of 587 of the donors, high-throughput TCR beta sequencing was used to judge whether each TCR beta V gene segment behaved as functional or pseudogenic. Typing coverage differed by locus: A, B, C, DRB1 and DQB1 were typed in about 620-630 donors, DQA1 in around 500, DPA1 in approximately 600, and DPB1 in around 490. The study used immunosequencing to profile the T cell repertoires of several hundred subjects and linked those repertoires to cytomegalovirus serostatus. A later analysis re-analyzed previously published TCR beta repertoires from 600 to 850 donors and added high-resolution HLA genotyping to study TCR occurrence patterns. Approximately 310 gigabases of sequencing data and roughly 81 million unique TCR sequences made up an early release that covered fewer than 650 HLA-typed donors. Among the roughly 380 genotyped donors, around 81% belonged to the genetic ancestry cluster associated with self-reported Caucasian donors. High-throughput TCR immunosequencing, statistical association of individual TCRs with disease status, and machine learning were combined to predict cytomegalovirus infection status. The aim of the study was to test whether cataloging public T cell receptors could identify signatures of past pathogen exposure. About five DR-DQ haplotypes were handled as single units for association and clustering, since linkage in the cohort was strong. Across 300 to 400 genotyped donors of the cohort, an average of about 250,000 unique TCR beta nucleotide sequences per donor were sequenced, and roughly 18% of those sequences were non-productive. Alongside the repertoire data, information on donor age, sex, ethnicity and CMV serostatus was compiled. Every repertoire in the discovery cohort had been generated on one and the same sequencing platform. Class I and class II HLA loci were covered by the typing at four-digit resolution. Along with the approximately 700-subject first cohort, a separate validation cohort of around 110 different subjects was used. A later genetic analysis took genome-wide SNP genotypes for 398 of the 666 donors and used that subset as a discovery cohort. What the authors observed across the whole study: Cytomegalovirus status was reported to be diagnosed by the classifier with high specificity and sensitivity in both the original and validation cohorts. The authors suggested that the approach could potentially be extended to other disease states and immunological phenotypes. The only immune exposure information available for the cohort was CMV serostatus. Compared with the approximately 600-donor mean, donors in an Asian-associated ancestry cluster had fewer N-insertions in productive TCRs, according to a later genetic analysis. Roughly uniform sequencing depth across donors was assumed in presence/absence analyses, although this assumption may not hold. Several of the top co-occurrence clusters appeared to be linked to parvovirus B19, influenza, CMV and Epstein-Barr virus, according to a later analysis. Three of the identified cytomegalovirus-associated TCR beta chains were confirmed in vitro to be specific for cytomegalovirus antigens. According to a later analysis, most CMV-associated TCR beta chains appeared to be HLA-restricted, and the HLA associations seemed to be driven largely by CMV exposure. Because HLA typing was missing for some donors at each locus, association tests included only the typed subset. Correlated functional status among segregating V segments might be attributable to linkage disequilibrium, but an unknown experimental factor could not be ruled out. Most TCR sequences were seen in very few donors, while some public TCRs were found in many individuals. Compared with equally common non-associated chains, HLA-associated TCR beta chains in a later analysis were more clonally expanded and had lower generation probabilities. Some IMGT-functional V segments, including TRBV6-2 and TRBV6-3, could not be distinguished by the 87-base-pair reads and were therefore excluded. The sequencing pipeline was judged likely to have produced a cluster of highly shared sequence variants as a technical artifact. An earlier analysis of approximately 590 of the donors showed that most TCR beta V segments appeared in productive rearrangements either about 87% or about 30% of the time, which broadly matched IMGT annotations. When HLA alleles, especially DR and DQ, strongly co-occurred, TCR associations were difficult to assign to individual alleles. An association between a missense DCLRE1C variant and V-gene and J-gene trimming of TCR beta chains was found in a later genetic analysis and replicated in an independent cohort. Because counts were too low, some 16 rarely observed V segments, including chromosome 9 orphons, were excluded from the earlier analysis of roughly 580 of the donors. In a later analysis, around 17,000 TCR beta sequences were associated with specific HLA alleles at a false discovery rate of 0.05. In the study, around 150 TCR beta chains were listed as associated with cytomegalovirus. A further reported finding was that TCR beta sequences accurately predicted the HLA-A and HLA-B alleles for most subjects in the first cohort. In a later analysis, the rate of TCR association differed among HLA loci, with DRB1 alleles having the most associated TCRs and HLA-C alleles having the fewest. The cohort was sequenced for TCR beta chains only, and without alpha or paired-chain data the features that could be detected were limited.

Notes on this clone: Its antigen is still unknown. Base qualities are missing; no much larger clone stands one base away.

The CDR3, cysteine through phenylalanine, is 13 amino acids long. The CDR3 DNA has 39 bases and is translated from base 1. Here V drops 4 bases and J drops 5 bases, and the junction holds 3 bases not matched to any gene. The germline V gene (reference sequence) supplies CDR1 LNHDA and CDR2 SQIVND. In total, over 600 healthy bone marrow donors made up the cohort. At the time of sampling, every cohort member was nominally healthy, though immune exposures that went unrecorded were likely present. The donor tested CMV seropositive, placing the donor among the approximately 310 seropositive members of the cohort. A peripheral blood sample was provided by each donor, and peripheral blood mononuclear cells were used for TCR beta sequencing. The Qiagen DNeasy Blood Extraction Kit was used to extract genomic DNA from the blood cell samples. Preparation of the library involved the immunoSEQ multiplex PCR assay. A mixture of 60 forward primers for TCR Vbeta segments and 13 reverse primers for TCR Jbeta segments was used in the multiplex PCR. The CDR3 region of rearranged TCR beta genes was amplified from genomic DNA by a multiplex PCR assay. Amplified TCR beta libraries were sequenced as 87-base-pair reads on the Illumina HiSeq System. Under the source paper's analysis protocol: A later analysis tallied 70 million to 100 million unique TCR beta chains across the approximately 670 repertoires, and about 12 million of those chains were shared by two or more donors. Raw reads were error-corrected and collapsed into unique sequences with a nearest-neighbor algorithm that merged closely related sequences to remove PCR and sequencing errors. V, D and J gene segments were assigned by aligning CDR3 sequences to IMGT reference sequences. For a sequence to be retained, a match of at least six nucleotides was required to both a V gene segment and a J gene segment. A rearrangement was called productive if the CDR3 had no stop codons and remained in frame with V and J, and every other rearrangement was called non-productive. Following IMGT convention, CDR3 was defined as the stretch from the second conserved V-encoded cysteine up to the conserved J-encoded phenylalanine. Sequences without an unambiguous match to a single V gene segment were excluded from the earlier analysis of over 500 of the donors. In an earlier analysis of about 590 of the donors, a V segment was called functional when productive rearrangements were above 56.7%, and segregating when the standard deviation between donors exceeded 5%. A statistical classification framework was developed to diagnose cytomegalovirus status using the catalog of TCR beta chain sequences. In a later analysis, TCR nucleotide sequences were compared against IMGT/GENE-DB human TR gene sequences so that V and J genes could be assigned. A later analysis assigned CDR3 sequences and most-parsimonious VDJ recombination scenarios with the TCRdist pipeline. A later analysis defined each TCR beta chain by its CDR3 amino acid sequence plus V-gene family, and excluded reads lacking a unique V-gene family. To address suspected cross-contamination and a sequencing artifact, a later analysis removed a few hundred highly shared, low-generation-probability nucleotide sequences. A later analysis calculated a clonal expansion index for each public chain from normalized within-repertoire ranks of inferred template counts. In a later analysis, generation probabilities were computed using a VDJ recombination model fitted to out-of-frame rearrangements, and the results were checked against IGoR. In a later analysis, TCR-TCR, TCR-HLA and TCR-CMV co-occurrence was scored with hypergeometric tests, and a repertoire-size bias correction was applied to TCR pairs. To estimate false discovery rates, a later analysis permuted the HLA or CMV assignments 20 times. A later analysis grouped co-occurring TCRs with DBSCAN, adding TCRdist sequence similarity when clustering within HLA-allele-positive subsets. Co-occurrence clustering excluded repertoires with fewer than 30,000 or more than 120,000 public chains, plus five with anomalous nucleotide sharing. The table comes from immuneACCESS by way of TCRdb, which keeps in-frame sequences with V and J called. Part of the clones is missing from these tables; in studies checked, under half for an unresolved V gene and the rest for unknown reasons. V and J calls and clone size are as listed in that table; D and trimming were resolved from the DNA. The sample includes nearly 200,000 clones, with about 85% observed a single time. The leading ten clones occupy 0.35% to 0.5% of the sample.

The clonotype originates from a male donor in good health and CMV-seropositive. Recombination connected TRBV19 to TRBJ2-5; 8 nucleotides in the junction match TRBD2. The sample comprised PBMCs. The bases are TGTGCCAGTAGTAGCGGGAGGAGCGAGACCCAGTACTTC. Its protein reads: CASSSGRSETQYF.